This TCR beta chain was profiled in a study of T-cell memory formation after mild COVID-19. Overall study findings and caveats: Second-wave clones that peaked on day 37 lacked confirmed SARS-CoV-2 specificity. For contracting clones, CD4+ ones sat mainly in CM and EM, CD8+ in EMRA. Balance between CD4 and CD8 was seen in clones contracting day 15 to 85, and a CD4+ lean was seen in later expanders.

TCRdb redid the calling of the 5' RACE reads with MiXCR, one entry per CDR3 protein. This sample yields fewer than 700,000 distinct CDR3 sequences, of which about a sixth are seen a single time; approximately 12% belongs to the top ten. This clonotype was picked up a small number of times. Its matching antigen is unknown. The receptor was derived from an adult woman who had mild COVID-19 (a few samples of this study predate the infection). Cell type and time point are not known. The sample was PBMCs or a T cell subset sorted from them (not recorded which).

DNA of the CDR3: TGTGCCAGCAGCCATTTGGGAGGGGCGCCCGGCTACACCTTC. Its protein product is CASSHLGGAPGYTF. The rearrangement uses TRBV3-1 and TRBJ1-2, with a weak D call TRBD1 (5 bases). V was shortened by 3 bases and J by 8 bases, with 16 bases between the two germline ends. CDR3 length: 14 residues. In germline, CDR1 is LGHDT, CDR2 YNNKEL (reference sequence).